This T cell receptor beta chain was found in a study of CXCR3-negative and CXCR3-positive naive CD8 T cells (dated by TCRdb to between 2017 and 2020). With regard to the full study: Some 150 million TRB reads were obtained in total, roughly 1.5 +/- 0.3 million reads per library. Data from about ten donors, pooled across two independent experiments, went into the diversity and physicochemical repertoire analyses. For the TRBV-TRBJ cluster analysis, the naive subsets came from roughly 5 donors, while the memory cells came from 3 donors. The investigation overall reported the following: TRBV-TRBJ usage was similar between naive CXCR3-negative and CXCR3-positive cells from the same donor, while memory cells showed distinct patterns. Because surface CD5, which is linked to self-reactivity in mice, was comparable between the naive subsets, TCR interaction strength was also inferred from TRB CDR3 physicochemical properties. Both naive subsets had comparably high repertoire diversity, while memory CD8+ T cells had much lower repertoire diversity. Because CXCR3 expression was partially decreased after cryopreservation, freshly isolated PBMCs were used for most assays. Compared with CXCR3-negative naive cells, CXCR3-positive naive cells had TRB CDR3s with higher hydrophobicity (lower Kidera factor 4), lower energy, and higher strength and volume indices.

Each CD8+ T cell subset was flow-sorted in triplicate, with fewer than 350,000 cells per subset placed directly into RLT lysis buffer. To exclude memory contaminants, naive CD8+ T cells were stringently defined as CD45RO-CCR7+CD27+CD95-. Peripheral blood mononuclear cells were isolated from buffy coats using standard density gradient centrifugation. A FACSAria III was used to flow-sort naive CXCR3-negative and CXCR3-positive CD8+ T cells. An RNeasy Mini Kit was used to extract total RNA from the sorted cells. The sequencer listed for this sample is NextSeq 550. The Human TCR Profiling Kit (MiLaboratory) was used to make UMI-labeled 5' RACE TRB cDNA libraries. cDNA synthesis used the entire amount of extracted RNA, and PCR amplification then used the entire amount of cDNA produced. The libraries were made side by side, with each library going through the same number of PCR cycles. On the study's bioinformatics: About 53,000 +/- 10,000 unique UMI-labeled TRB cDNA molecules per library were extracted with MIGEC and MiXCR, with at least two reads per UMI required. On average, around 40,000 +/- 10,000 functional in-frame TRB CDR3 nucleotide clonotypes lacking stop codons were found per library. Diversity metrics, including normalized Shannon-Wiener and Chao1, were computed in VDJtools after downsampling to 5000 UMI-labeled TRB molecules per sample. For the central five CDR3 residues, VDJtools calculated physicochemical properties weighted by clonotype size, namely interaction energy, strength, volume and Kidera factor 4. The reads were reprocessed in TCRdb, with one entry per CDR3 protein sequence and no accompanying DNA. None of the V and J calls come from the authors' own analysis; TCRdb made them. The table for this sample shows about 45,000 distinct CDR3 sequences. The ten largest make up 2.5% of the sample.

Comment on this clonotype: No antigen is known for it.

Sequenced input: naive CXCR3- CD8+ T cells from blood. What the cell subset or site label conveys for this sample: CD45RO-CCR7+CD27+CD95- naive CD8+ T cells lacking CXCR3 (TNR3-). The receptor comes from a human donor in good health. Some clones in this sample may be carry-over from other donors' samples.

The CDR3 protein: CASSVGQGFDTGELFF. Rearrangement joined TRBV5-1 to TRBJ2-2; TCRdb gives TRBD1 as the D gene, but with no DNA this cannot be confirmed. CDR1 and CDR2 are drawn from the germline V gene: SGHRS, YFSETQ. The CDR3 covers 16 residues, taking in both the cysteine and the phenylalanine. Only the protein sequence is given.